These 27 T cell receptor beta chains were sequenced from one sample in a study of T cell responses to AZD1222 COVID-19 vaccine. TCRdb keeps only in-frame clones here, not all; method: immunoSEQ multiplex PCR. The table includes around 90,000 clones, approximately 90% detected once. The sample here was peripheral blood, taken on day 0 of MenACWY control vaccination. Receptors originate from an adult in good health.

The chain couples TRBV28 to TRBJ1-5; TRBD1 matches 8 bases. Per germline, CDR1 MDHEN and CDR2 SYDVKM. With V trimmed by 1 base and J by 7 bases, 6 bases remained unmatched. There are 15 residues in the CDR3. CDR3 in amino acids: CASSLLQGVGQPQHF. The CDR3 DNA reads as TGTGCCAGCAGTTTATTACAGGGGGTTGGACAGCCCCAGCATTTT.

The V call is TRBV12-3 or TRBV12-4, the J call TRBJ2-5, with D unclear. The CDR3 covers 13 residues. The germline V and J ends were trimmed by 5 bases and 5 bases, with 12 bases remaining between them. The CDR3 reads CASSPRPSETQYF. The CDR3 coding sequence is TGTGCCAGCAGTCCCCGCCCGAGCGAGACCCAGTACTTC.

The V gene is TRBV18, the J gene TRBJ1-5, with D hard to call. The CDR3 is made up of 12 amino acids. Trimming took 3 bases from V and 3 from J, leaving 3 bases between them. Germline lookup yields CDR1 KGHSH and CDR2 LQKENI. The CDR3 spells CASSPYNQPQHF. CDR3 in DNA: TGTGCCAGCTCACCGTACAATCAGCCCCAGCATTTT. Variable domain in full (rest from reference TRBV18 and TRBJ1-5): NAGVMQNPRHLVRRRGQEARLRCSPMKGHSHVYWYRQLPEEGLKFMVYLQKENIIDESGMPKERFSAEFPKEGPSILRIQQVVRGDSAAYFCASSPYNQPQHFGDGTRLSIL.

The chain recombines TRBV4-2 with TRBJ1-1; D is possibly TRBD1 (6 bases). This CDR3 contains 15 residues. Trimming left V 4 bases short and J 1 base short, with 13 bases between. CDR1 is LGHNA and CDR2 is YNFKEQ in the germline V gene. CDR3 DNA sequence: TGTGCCAGCAGCCCCAAAGGGGGGGAGAACACTGAAGCTTTCTTT. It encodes CASSPKGGENTEAFF.

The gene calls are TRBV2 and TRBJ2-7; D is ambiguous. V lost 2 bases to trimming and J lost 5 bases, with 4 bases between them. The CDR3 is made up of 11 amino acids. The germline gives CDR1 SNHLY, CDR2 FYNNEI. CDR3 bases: TGTGCCAGCAGTGAACTACACGAGCAGTACTTC. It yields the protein CASSELHEQYF.

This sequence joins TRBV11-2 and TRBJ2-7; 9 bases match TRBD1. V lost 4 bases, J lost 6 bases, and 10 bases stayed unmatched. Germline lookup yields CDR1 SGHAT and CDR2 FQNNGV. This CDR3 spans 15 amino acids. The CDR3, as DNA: TGTGCCAGCAGCTGGGTCCGGGACAGGGAGGCCGAGCAGTACTTC. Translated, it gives CASSWVRDREAEQYF.

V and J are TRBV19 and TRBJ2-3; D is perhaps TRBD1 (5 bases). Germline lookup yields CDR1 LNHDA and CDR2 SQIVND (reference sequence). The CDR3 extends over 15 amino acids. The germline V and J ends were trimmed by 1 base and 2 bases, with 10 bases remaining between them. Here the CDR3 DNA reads TGTGCCAGTAGTATAGGGGCGACAGACACAGATACGCAGTATTTT. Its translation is CASSIGATDTDTQYF.

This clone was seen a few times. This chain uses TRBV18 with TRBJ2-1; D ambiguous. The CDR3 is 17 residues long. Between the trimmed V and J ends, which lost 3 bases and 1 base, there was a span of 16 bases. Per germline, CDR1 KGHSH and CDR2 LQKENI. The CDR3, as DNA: TGTGCCAGCTCACCCCCCGTGGGGTCCCCTTCCTACAATGAGCAGTTCTTC. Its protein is CASSPPVGSPSYNEQFF.

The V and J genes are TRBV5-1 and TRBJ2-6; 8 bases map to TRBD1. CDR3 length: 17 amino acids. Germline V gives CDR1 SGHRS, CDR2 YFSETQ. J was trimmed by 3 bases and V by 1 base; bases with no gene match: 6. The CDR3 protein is CASSLNSRGLGANVLTF. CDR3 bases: TGCGCCAGCAGCTTGAATAGCAGGGGGCTTGGGGCCAACGTCCTGACTTTC.

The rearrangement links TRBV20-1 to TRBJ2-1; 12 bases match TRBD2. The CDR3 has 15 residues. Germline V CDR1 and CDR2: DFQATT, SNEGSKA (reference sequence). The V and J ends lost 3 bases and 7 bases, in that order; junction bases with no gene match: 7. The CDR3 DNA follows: TGCAGTGCTAGTTCCGGACTAGCGGGAAGAAATGAGCAGTTCTTC. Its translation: CSASSGLAGRNEQFF.

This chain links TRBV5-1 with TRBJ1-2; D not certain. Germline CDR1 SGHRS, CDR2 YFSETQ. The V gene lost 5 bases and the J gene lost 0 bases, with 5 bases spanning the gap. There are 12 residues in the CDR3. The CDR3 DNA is TGCGCCAGCAGGTCAACTAACTATGGCTACACCTTC. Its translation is CASRSTNYGYTF.

As DNA, the CDR3 is TGTGCCAGCAGCGTACAGGGGCCAAATAATTCACCCCTCCACTTT. This gives the protein CASSVQGPNNSPLHF. The V call is TRBV7-2, the J call TRBJ1-6, with 7 bases matching TRBD1. This CDR3 region has 15 residues. CDR1 is SGHTA, CDR2 FQGNSA, per germline. Unmatched junction bases numbered 6, after V lost 5 bases and J lost 5 bases.

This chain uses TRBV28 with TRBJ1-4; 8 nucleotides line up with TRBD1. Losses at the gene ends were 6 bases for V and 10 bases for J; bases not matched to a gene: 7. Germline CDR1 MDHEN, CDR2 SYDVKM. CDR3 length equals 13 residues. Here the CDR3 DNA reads TGTGCCAGCAGGGCTGGACAGGGAGGAAAACTGTTTTTT. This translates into CASRAGQGGKLFF.

The CDR3 loop is CASSGGQNYGYTF. CDR3 nucleotides: TGTGCCAGCAGTGGGGGACAGAACTATGGCTACACCTTC. V and J are TRBV28 and TRBJ1-2, with 7 nucleotides matching TRBD1. This CDR3 comprises 13 residues. Germline loops: CDR1 MDHEN, CDR2 SYDVKM. The junction had 2 bases not matched to a gene; V was cut back by 5 bases and J by 2 bases.

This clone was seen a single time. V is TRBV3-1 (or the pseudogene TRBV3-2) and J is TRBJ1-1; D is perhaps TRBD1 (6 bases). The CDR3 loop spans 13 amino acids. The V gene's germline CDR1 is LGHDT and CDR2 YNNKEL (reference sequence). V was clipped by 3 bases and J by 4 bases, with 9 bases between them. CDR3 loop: CASSQGAGTEAFF. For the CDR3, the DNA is TGTGCCAGCAGCCAGGGGGCTGGCACTGAAGCTTTCTTT.

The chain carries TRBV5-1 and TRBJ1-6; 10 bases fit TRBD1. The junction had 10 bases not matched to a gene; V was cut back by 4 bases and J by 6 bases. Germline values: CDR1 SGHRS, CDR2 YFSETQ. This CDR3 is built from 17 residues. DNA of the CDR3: TGCGCCAGCAGCCCCTGGCATCGGACAGGGGGTAATTCACCCCTCCACTTT. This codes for CASSPWHRTGGNSPLHF. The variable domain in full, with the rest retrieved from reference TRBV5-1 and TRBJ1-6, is KAGVTQTPRYLIKTRGQQVTLSCSPISGHRSVSWYQQTPGQGLQFLFEYFSETQRNKGNFPGRFSGRQFSNSRSEMNVSTLELGDSALYLCASSPWHRTGGNSPLHFGNGTRLTVT.

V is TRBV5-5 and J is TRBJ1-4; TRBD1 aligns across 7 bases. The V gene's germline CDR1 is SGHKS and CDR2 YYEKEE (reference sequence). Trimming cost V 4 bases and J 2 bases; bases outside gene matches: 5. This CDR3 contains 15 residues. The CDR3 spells CASSGEGATNEKLFF. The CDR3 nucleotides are TGTGCCAGCAGCGGAGAGGGGGCGACTAATGAAAAACTGTTTTTT. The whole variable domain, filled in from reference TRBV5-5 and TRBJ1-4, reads DAGVTQSPTHLIKTRGQQVTLRCSPISGHKSVSWYQQVLGQGPQFIFQYYEKEERGRGNFPDRFSARQFPNYSSELNVNALLLGDSALYLCASSGEGATNEKLFFGSGTQLSVL.

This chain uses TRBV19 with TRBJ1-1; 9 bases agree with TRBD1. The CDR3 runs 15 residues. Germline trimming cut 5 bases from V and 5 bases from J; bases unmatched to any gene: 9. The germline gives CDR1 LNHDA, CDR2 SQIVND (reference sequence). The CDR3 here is CASSSQGASVTEAFF. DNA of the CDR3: TGTGCCAGTAGTTCACAGGGGGCTTCGGTGACTGAAGCTTTCTTT.

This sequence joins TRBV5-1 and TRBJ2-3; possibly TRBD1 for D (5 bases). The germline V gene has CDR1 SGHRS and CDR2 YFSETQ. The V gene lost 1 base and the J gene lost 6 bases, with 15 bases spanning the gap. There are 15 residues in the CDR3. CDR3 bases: TGCGCCAGCAGCTTGTGGGGCCAGGGTATGGATACGCAGTATTTT. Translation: CASSLWGQGMDTQYF.

The DNA of the CDR3 is TGTGCCAGCAGCCAAGATGCAGGGCCCCAAAACATTCAGTACTTC. Translation: CASSQDAGPQNIQYF. The rearrangement joins TRBV4-2 to TRBJ2-4, with D possibly matching TRBD1 (5 bases). This CDR3 is built from 15 residues. Germline V gene lookup returns CDR1 LGHNA and CDR2 YNFKEQ. The ends were cut back, 0 bases at V and 5 bases at J, with 11 bases in the middle.

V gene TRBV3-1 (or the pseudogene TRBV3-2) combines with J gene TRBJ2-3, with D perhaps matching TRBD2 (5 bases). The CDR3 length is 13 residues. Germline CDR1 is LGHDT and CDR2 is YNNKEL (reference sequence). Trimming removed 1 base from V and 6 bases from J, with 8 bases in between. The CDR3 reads CASSQGGSDTQYF. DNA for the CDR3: TGTGCCAGCAGCCAAGGAGGGAGTGATACGCAGTATTTT.

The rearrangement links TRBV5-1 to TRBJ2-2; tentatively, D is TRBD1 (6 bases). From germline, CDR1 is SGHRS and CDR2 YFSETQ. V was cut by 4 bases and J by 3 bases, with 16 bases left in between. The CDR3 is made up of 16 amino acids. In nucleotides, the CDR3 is TGCGCCAGCAGCCCAAAAACAGGGTTATACACCGGGGAGCTGTTTTTT. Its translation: CASSPKTGLYTGELFF.

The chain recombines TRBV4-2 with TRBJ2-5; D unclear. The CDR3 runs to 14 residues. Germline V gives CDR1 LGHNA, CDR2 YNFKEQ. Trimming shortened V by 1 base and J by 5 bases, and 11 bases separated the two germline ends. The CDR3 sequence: CASSQGGFGETQYF. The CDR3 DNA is TGTGCCAGCAGCCAAGGGGGTTTTGGCGAGACCCAGTACTTC.

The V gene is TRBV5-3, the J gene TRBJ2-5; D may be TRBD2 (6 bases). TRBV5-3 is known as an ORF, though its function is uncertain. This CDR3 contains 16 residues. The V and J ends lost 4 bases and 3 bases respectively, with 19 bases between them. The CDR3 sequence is CARSPLGGTWEETQYF. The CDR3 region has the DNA TGTGCCAGAAGCCCCCTAGGAGGGACTTGGGAAGAGACCCAGTACTTC.

This CDR3 is CASSPSLEGEKLFF. The DNA for the CDR3 is TGTGCCAGCAGCCCGTCCCTGGAAGGAGAAAAACTGTTTTTT. J is TRBJ1-4 and V is TRBV28; D not certain. Trimming left V 6 bases short and J 8 bases short, with 16 bases between. The germline CDR1 and CDR2 sequences are MDHEN and SYDVKM. The CDR3 extends over 14 amino acids.

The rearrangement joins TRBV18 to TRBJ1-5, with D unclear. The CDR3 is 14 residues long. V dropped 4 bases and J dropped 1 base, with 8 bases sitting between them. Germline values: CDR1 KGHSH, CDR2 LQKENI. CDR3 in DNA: TGTGCCAGCTCACGGGTGGGCAGCAATCAGCCCCAGCATTTT. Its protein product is CASSRVGSNQPQHF.

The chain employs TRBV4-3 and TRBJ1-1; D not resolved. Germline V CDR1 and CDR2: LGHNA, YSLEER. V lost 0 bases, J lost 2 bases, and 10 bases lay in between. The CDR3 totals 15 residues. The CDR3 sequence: CASSQDQDQNTEAFF. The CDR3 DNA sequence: TGCGCCAGCAGCCAAGATCAGGACCAAAACACTGAAGCTTTCTTT.